This T cell receptor (beta chain) was captured in a study of blood T cells in healthy people across ages. The study, taken as a whole, reports: Getting older went along with TCR beta diversity per million T cells dropping roughly linearly.

PCR was performed a second time for about 7 to 12 cycles using a sample-barcoded 5' primer and a J-beta primer mix. Each cDNA was tagged by a template-switch adaptor containing 12 random nucleotides. TCRdb independently ran MiXCR on the 5' RACE reads; one entry per CDR3 protein. The sample includes around 750,000 distinct CDR3 sequences, about 53% seen only once; the top ten take approximately 40%. About this clonotype itself: What it binds is not known.

Looked up from germline, CDR1 is SGHRS and CDR2 is YFSETQ. The CDR3 loop spans 16 amino acids. The chain recombines TRBV5-1 with TRBJ2-4; 8 nucleotides agree with TRBD1. The end of the DNA fits TRBJ2-5 better, so the J call may be wrong. Sequenced material: blood. The clonotype originates from a man at least 80 years old in good health. DNA for the CDR3: TGCGCCAGCAGCCTACAACGGACAGGGAGGTTTGAGACCCAGTACTTC. Translation: CASSLQRTGRFETQYF.